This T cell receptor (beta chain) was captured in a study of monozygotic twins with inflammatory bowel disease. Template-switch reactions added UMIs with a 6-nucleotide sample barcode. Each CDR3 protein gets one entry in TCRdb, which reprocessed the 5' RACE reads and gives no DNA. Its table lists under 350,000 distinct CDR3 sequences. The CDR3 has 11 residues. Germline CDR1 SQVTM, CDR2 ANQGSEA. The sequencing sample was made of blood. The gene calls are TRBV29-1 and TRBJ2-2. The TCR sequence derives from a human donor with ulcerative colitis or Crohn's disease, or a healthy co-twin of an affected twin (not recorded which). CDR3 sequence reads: CSVVGWGELFF.